This T cell receptor beta chain was found in a study of blood T cell repertoires in COVID-19. Sequencing used immunoSEQ multiplex PCR; TCRdb keeps in-frame clones, though not all of them. The sample lists about 150,000 clones; 86% were seen once. The sequence was collected from a man aged 65 to 79 with acute or convalescent COVID-19. Sequenced material: peripheral blood.

The CDR3 sequence: CASSQDLTDREAFF. In DNA, the CDR3 is TGTGCCAGCAGCCAAGATTTGACGGACAGGGAAGCTTTCTTT. The chain couples TRBV3-1 (or the pseudogene TRBV3-2) to TRBJ1-1, with 7 bases aligning to TRBD1. The CDR3 contains 14 residues. Trimming removed 0 bases from V and 8 bases from J; junction bases left unmatched: 6. The V gene's germline CDR1 is LGHDT and CDR2 YNNKEL (reference sequence).